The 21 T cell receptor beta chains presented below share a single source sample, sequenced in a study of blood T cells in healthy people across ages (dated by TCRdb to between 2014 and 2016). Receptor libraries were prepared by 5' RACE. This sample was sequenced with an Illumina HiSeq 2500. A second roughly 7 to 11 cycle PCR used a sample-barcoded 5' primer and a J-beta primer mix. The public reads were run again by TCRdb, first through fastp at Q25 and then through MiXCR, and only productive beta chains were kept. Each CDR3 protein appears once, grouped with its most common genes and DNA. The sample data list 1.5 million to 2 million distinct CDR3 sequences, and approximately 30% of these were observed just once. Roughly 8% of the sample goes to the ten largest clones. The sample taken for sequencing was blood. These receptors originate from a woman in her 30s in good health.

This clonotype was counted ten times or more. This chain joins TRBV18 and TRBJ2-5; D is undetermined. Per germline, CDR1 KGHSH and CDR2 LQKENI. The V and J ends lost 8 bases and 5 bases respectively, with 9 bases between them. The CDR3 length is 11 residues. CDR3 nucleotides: TGTGCCAGCAGTCCTACCGAGACCCAGTACTTC. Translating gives CASSPTETQYF. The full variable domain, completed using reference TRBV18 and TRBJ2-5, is NAGVMQNPRHLVRRRGQEARLRCSPMKGHSHVYWYRQLPEEGLKFMVYLQKENIIDESGMPKERFSAEFPKEGPSILRIQQVVRGDSAAYFCASSPTETQYFGPGTRLLVL.

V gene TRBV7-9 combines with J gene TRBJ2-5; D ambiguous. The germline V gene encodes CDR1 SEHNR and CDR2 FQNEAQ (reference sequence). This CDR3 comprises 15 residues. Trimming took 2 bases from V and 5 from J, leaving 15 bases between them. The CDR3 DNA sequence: TGTGCCAGCAGCTTACTCGCTAGTTCGGGTGAGACCCAGTACTTC. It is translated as CASSLLASSGETQYF. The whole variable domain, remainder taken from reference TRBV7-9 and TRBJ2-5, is DTGVSQNPRHKITKRGQNVTFRCDPISEHNRLYWYRQTLGQGPEFLTYFQNEAQLEKSRLLSDRFSAERPKGSFSTLEIQRTEQGDSAMYLCASSLLASSGETQYFGPGTRLLVL.

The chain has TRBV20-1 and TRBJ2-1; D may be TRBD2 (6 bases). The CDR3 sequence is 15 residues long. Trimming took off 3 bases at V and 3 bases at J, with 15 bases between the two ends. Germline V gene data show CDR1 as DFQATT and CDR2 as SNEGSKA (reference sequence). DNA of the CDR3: TGCAGTGCTAGCCCTTCGGGCGGGAACTACAATGAGCAGTTCTTC. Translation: CSASPSGGNYNEQFF.

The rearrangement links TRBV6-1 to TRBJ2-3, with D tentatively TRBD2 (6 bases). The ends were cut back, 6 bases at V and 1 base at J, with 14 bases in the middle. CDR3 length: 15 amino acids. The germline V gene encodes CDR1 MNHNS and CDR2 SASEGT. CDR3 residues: CASRPRDSGTDTQYF. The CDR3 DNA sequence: TGTGCCAGCAGACCCAGGGACTCGGGCACAGATACGCAGTATTTT.

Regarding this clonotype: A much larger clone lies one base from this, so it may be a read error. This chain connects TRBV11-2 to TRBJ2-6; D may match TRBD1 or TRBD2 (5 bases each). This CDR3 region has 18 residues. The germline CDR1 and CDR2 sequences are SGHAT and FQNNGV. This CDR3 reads CASSPLLLGVSGANVRTF. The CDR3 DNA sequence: TGTGCCAGCAGCCCCCTCCTTTTGGGGGTCTCTGGGGCCAACGTCCGGACTTTC.

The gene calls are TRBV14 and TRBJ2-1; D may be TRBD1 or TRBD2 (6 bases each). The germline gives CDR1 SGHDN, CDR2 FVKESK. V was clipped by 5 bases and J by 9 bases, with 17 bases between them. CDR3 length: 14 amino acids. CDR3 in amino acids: CASSGFRGRSEQFF. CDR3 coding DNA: TGTGCCAGCAGCGGATTCCGGGGGCGCAGTGAGCAGTTCTTC.

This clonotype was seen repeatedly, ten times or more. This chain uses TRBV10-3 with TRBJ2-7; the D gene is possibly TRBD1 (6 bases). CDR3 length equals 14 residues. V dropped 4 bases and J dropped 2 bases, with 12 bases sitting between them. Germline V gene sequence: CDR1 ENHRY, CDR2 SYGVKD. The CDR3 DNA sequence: TGTGCCATCAGTGGTGTCCAGGGGACCTACGAGCAGTACTTC. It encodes CAISGVQGTYEQYF.

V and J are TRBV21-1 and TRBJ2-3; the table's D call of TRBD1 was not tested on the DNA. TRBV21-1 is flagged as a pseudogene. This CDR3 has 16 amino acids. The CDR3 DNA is TGTGCCAGCAGCAAAAAAGGACAGGAGGACACAGATACGCAGTATTTT. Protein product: CASSKKGQEDTDTQYF.

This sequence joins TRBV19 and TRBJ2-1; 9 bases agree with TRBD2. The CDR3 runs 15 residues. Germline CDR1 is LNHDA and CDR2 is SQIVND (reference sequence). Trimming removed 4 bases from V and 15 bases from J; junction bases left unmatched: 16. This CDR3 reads CASSTRRGGAMGAFF. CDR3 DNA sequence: TGTGCCAGTAGTACGCGACGCGGGGGGGCGATGGGCGCGTTCTTC.

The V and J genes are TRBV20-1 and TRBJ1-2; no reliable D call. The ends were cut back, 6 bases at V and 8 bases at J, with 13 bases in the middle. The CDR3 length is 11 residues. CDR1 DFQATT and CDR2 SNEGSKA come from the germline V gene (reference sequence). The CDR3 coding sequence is TGCAGTGCCCTCCGACCCGGAGGCTACACCTTC. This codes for CSALRPGGYTF.

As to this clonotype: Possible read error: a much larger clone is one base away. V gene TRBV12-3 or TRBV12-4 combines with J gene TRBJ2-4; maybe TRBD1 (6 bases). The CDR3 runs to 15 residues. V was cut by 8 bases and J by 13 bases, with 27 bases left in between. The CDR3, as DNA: TGTGCCAGCTCTCCCTTAGGGGGTATCTACAATGAGCAGTACTTC. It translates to CASSPLGGIYNEQYF.

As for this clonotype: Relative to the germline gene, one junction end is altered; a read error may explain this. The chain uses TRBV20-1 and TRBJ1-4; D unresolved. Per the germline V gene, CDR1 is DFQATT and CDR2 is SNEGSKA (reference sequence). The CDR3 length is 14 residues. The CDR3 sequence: CSTRDPRSNEKLFF. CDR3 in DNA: TGCAGTACTAGAGATCCCAGGAGTAATGAAAAACTGTTTTTT.

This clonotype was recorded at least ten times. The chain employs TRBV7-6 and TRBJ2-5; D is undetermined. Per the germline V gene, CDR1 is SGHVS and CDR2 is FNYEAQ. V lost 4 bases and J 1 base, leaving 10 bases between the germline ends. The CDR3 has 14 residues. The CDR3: CASSSSLSQETQYF. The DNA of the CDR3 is TGTGCCAGCAGCTCATCGCTGAGCCAAGAGACCCAGTACTTC.

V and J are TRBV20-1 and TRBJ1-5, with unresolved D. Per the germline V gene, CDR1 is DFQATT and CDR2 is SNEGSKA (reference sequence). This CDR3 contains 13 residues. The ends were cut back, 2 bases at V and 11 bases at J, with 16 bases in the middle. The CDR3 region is CSARIGQAKAQHF. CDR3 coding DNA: TGCAGTGCTAGAATAGGGCAGGCGAAGGCCCAGCATTTT.

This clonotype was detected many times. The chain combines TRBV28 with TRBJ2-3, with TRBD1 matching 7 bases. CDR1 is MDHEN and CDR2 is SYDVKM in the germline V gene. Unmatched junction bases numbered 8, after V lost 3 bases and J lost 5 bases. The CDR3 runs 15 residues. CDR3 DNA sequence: TGTGCCAGCAGTTTTGGAAACAGGGGTGTAGATACGCAGTATTTT. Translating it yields CASSFGNRGVDTQYF.

The CDR3 protein is CASSFDSGEQYF. The CDR3 DNA sequence: TGTGCCAGCAGCTTCGACAGCGGCGAGCAGTACTTC. The chain recombines TRBV7-9 with TRBJ2-7, with D perhaps given as TRBD1 or TRBD2 (5 bases each). The CDR3 extends over 12 amino acids. V dropped 3 bases and J dropped 6 bases, with 9 bases sitting between them. Germline-derived CDR1 and CDR2 are SEHNR and FQNEAQ (reference sequence). Full variable domain (remainder filled in from reference TRBV7-9 and TRBJ2-7): DTGVSQNPRHKITKRGQNVTFRCDPISEHNRLYWYRQTLGQGPEFLTYFQNEAQLEKSRLLSDRFSAERPKGSFSTLEIQRTEQGDSAMYLCASSFDSGEQYFGPGTRLTVT.

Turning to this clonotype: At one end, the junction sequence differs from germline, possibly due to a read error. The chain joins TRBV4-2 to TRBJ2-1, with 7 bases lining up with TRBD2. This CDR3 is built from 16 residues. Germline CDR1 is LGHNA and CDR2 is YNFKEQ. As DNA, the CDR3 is TGTGCCGGCAGCCAAGGGGAGGGCATCGGGGGGAGTGAGCAGTTCTTC. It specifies CAGSQGEGIGGSEQFF.

CDR3 nucleotide sequence: TGTGCCAGCAGTTTAATGGGACAGGGGGCCGATGAGCAGTTCTTC. This translates into CASSLMGQGADEQFF. J is TRBJ2-1 and V is TRBV12-3 or TRBV12-4; 12 bases fit TRBD1. V shed 2 bases, J shed 8 bases, and the junction held 4 bases outside the gene matches. This CDR3 contains 15 residues.

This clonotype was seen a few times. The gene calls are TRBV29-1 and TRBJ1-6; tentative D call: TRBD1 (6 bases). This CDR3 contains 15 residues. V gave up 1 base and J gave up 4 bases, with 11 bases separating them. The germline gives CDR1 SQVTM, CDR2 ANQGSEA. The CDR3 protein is CSVEGGQIYNSPLHF. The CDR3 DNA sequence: TGCAGCGTTGAAGGCGGACAGATTTATAATTCACCCCTCCACTTT.

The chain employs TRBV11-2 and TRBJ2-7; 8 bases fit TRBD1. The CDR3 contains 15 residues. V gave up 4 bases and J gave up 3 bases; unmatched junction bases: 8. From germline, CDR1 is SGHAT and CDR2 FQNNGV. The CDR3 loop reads CASSYDRQGSYEQYF. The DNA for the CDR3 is TGTGCCAGCAGCTACGATCGACAGGGGAGCTACGAGCAGTACTTC.

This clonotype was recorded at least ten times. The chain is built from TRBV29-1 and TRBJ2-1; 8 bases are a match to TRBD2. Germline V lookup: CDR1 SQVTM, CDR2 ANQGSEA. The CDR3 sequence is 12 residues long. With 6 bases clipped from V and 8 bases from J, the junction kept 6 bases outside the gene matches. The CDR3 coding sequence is TGCAGCGTGAGCGGGAGTAGGTATGAGCAGTTCTTC. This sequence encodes CSVSGSRYEQFF.